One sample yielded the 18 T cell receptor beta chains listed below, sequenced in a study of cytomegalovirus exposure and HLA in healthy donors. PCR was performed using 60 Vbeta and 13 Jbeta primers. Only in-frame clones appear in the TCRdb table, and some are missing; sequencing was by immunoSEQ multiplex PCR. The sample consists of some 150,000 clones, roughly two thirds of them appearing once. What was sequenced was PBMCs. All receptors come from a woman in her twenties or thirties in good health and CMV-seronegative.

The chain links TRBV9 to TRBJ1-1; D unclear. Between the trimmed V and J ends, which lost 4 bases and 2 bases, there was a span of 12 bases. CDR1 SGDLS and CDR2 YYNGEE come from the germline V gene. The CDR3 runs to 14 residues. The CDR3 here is CASSPSSPNTEAFF. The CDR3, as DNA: TGTGCCAGCAGCCCTTCGAGTCCAAACACTGAAGCTTTCTTT.

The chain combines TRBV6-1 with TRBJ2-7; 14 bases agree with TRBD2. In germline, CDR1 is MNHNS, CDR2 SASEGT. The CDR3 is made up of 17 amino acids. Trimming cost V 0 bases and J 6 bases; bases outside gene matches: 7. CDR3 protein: CASSEAPGLAGGGEQYF. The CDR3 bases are TGTGCCAGCAGTGAAGCCCCCGGACTAGCGGGAGGAGGCGAGCAGTACTTC.

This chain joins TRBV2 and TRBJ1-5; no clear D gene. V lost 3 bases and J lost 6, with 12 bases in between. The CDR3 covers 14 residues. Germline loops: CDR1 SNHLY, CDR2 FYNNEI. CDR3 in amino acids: CASSEVGGFQPQHF. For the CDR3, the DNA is TGTGCCAGCAGTGAGGTCGGAGGTTTTCAGCCCCAGCATTTT.

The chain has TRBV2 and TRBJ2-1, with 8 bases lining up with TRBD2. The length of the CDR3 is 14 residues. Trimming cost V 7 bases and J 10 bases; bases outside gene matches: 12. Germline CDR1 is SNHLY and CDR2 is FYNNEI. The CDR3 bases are TGTGCCAGCACGACCAGCGGGGGTGGGGGAGAGCAGTTCTTC. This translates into CASTTSGGGGEQFF.

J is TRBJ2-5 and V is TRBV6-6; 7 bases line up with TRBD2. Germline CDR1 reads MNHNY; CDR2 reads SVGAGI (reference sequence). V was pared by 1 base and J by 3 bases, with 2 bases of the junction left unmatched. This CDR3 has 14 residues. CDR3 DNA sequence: TGTGCCAGCAGTTACTTGGCGGGGGAAGAGACCCAGTACTTC. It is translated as CASSYLAGEETQYF.

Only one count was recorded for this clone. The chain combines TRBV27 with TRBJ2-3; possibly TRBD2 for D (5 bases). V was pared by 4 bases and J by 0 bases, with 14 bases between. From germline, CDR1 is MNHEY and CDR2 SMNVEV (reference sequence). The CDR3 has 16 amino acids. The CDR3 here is CASSWTRGSSTDTQYF. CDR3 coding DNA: TGTGCCAGCAGTTGGACCCGCGGGTCTAGCACAGATACGCAGTATTTT.

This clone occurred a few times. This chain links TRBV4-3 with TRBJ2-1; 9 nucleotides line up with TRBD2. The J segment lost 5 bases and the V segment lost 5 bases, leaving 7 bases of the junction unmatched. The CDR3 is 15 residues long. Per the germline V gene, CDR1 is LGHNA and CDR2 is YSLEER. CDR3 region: CASSWGGRANNEQFF. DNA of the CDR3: TGCGCCAGCAGCTGGGGCGGGAGGGCCAACAATGAGCAGTTCTTC.

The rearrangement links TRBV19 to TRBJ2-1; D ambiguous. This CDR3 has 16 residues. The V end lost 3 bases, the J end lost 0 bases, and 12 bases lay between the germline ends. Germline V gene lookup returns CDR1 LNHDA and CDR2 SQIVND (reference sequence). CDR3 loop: CASSIWPTSSYNEQFF. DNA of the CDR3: TGTGCCAGTAGTATCTGGCCAACCAGCTCCTACAATGAGCAGTTCTTC.

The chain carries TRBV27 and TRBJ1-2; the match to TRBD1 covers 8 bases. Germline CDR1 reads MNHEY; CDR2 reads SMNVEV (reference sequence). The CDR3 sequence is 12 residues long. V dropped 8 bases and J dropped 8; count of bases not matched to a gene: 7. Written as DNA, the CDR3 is TGTGCCAGCTCAGGGGGCGCGAGGGGCTACACCTTC. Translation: CASSGGARGYTF.

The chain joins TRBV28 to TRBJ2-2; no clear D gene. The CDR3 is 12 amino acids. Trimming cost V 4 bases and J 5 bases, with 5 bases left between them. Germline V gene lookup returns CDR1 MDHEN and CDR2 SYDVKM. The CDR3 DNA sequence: TGTGCCAGCAGTTACCGGACCGGGGAGCTGTTTTTT. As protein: CASSYRTGELFF.

CDR3 sequence: CASKLTPPNYGYTF. The CDR3 DNA follows: TGTGCCAGCAAGCTGACACCGCCTAACTATGGCTACACCTTC. The V gene is TRBV28, the J gene TRBJ1-2, with no clear D. This CDR3 region has 14 residues. Trimming removed 7 bases from V and 0 bases from J, with 12 bases in between. CDR1 and CDR2 (germline): MDHEN, SYDVKM.

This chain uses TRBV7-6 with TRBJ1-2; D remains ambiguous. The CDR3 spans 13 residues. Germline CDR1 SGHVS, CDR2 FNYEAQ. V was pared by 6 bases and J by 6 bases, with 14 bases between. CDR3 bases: TGTGCCAGCAGTCCAATTCCGGGAAATGGCTACACCTTC. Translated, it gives CASSPIPGNGYTF.

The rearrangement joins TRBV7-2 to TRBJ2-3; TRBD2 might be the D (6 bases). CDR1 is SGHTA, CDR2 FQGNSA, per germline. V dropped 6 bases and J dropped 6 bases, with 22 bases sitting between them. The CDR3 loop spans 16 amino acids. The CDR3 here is CASSLPSRLAGDTQYF. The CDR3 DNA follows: TGTGCCAGCAGTTTACCTTCTCGGCTGGCGGGGGATACGCAGTATTTT. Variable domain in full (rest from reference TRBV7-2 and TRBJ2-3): GAGVSQSPSNKVTEKGKDVELRCDPISGHTALYWYRQSLGQGLEFLIYFQGNSAPDKSGLPSDRFSAERTGGSVSTLTIQRTQQEDSAVYLCASSLPSRLAGDTQYFGPGTRLTVL.

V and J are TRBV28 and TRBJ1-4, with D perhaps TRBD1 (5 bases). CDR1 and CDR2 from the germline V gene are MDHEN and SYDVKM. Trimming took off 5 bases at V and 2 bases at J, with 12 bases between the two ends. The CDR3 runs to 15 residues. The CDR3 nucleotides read TGTGCCAGCAGTACGGCCTGGGGCACTAATGAAAAACTGTTTTTT. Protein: CASSTAWGTNEKLFF.

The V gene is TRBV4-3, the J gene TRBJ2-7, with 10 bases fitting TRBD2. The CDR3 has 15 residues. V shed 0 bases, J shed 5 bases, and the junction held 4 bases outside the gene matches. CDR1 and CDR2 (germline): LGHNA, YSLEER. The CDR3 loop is CASSQDSGRPHEQYF. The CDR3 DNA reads TGCGCCAGCAGCCAAGATAGCGGGAGGCCCCACGAGCAGTACTTC.

The CDR3 loop reads CASRRLGTAQETQYF. As DNA, the CDR3 is TGTGCCAGCAGGCGCTTGGGGACAGCTCAAGAGACCCAGTACTTC. This chain joins TRBV5-6 and TRBJ2-5; 7 bases align to TRBD1. CDR1 is SGHDT and CDR2 is YYEEEE in the germline V gene. The CDR3 extends over 15 amino acids. V was clipped by 5 bases and J by 2 bases; unmatched bases: 9.

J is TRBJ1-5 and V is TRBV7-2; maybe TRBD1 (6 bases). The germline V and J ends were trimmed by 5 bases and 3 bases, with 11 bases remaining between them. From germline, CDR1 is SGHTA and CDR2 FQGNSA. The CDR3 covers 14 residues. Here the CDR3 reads CASSPGQFNQPQHF. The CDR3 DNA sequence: TGTGCCAGCAGCCCTGGACAGTTCAATCAGCCCCAGCATTTT.

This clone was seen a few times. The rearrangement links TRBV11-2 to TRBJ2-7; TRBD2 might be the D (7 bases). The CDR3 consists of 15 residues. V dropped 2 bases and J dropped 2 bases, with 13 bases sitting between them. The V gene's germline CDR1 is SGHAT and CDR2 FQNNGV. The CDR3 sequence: CASSLFGGGAYEQYF. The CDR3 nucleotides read TGTGCCAGCAGCTTATTTGGGGGGGGCGCCTACGAGCAGTACTTC.